This passage covers 26 T cell receptor beta chains from one sample sequenced in a study of cytomegalovirus exposure and HLA in healthy donors. The PCR used 60 Vbeta and 13 Jbeta primers. Using immunoSEQ multiplex PCR, the repertoire was profiled, and TCRdb retains in-frame clones only, with some absent. The sample consists of 150,000 to 200,000 clones, about 75% of them appearing once. The source material was PBMCs. Receptors originate from a woman between 50 and 59 years old in good health and CMV-seropositive.

J is TRBJ1-2 and V is TRBV7-9; TRBD1 is a possible D gene (6 bases). CDR3 length: 13 residues. Germline values: CDR1 SEHNR, CDR2 FQNEAQ (reference sequence). Trimming pared 7 bases from V and 8 bases from J, leaving 17 bases between. The CDR3 nucleotides read TGTGCCAGCAACAACTTACAGGGAATCGGCTACACCTTC. It is translated as CASNNLQGIGYTF.

The chain joins TRBV28 to TRBJ2-7; TRBD2 is a possible D gene (7 bases). The CDR3 has 15 residues. V was trimmed by 1 base and J by 4 bases, leaving 14 bases between them. Germline V lookup: CDR1 MDHEN, CDR2 SYDVKM. The CDR3 region has the DNA TGTGCCAGCAGTTTATCCGGGGGGCGAGGTTACGAGCAGTACTTC. Its translation is CASSLSGGRGYEQYF.

In its sample, this clone was seen a few times. The chain uses TRBV29-1 and TRBJ2-1, with a weak D call TRBD2 (6 bases). Germline CDR1 is SQVTM and CDR2 is ANQGSEA. Trimming removed 4 bases from V and 10 bases from J, with 20 bases in between. The length of the CDR3 is 14 residues. CDR3 in amino acids: CSVASGPGAGEQFF. The CDR3 DNA follows: TGCAGCGTTGCTTCGGGACCGGGAGCTGGAGAGCAGTTCTTC.

The chain uses TRBV10-1 and TRBJ2-4; TRBD2 agrees at 8 bases. From germline, CDR1 is WNHNN and CDR2 SYGVQD (reference sequence). Germline trimming cut 2 bases from V and 6 bases from J; bases unmatched to any gene: 9. The CDR3 spans 16 residues. Written as DNA, the CDR3 is TGCGCCAGCAGTGAGAACCCCGGGGGGGCCGGAAACATTCAGTACTTC. This sequence encodes CASSENPGGAGNIQYF.

The chain joins TRBV6-1 to TRBJ1-2; 7 nucleotides match TRBD1. The germline V gene has CDR1 MNHNS and CDR2 SASEGT. V lost 6 bases to trimming and J lost 7 bases; unmatched junction nucleotides: 11. This CDR3 region has 14 residues. CDR3 in amino acids: CASSGSHRQGGYTF. The CDR3 DNA sequence: TGTGCCAGCAGCGGGAGCCATAGACAGGGTGGCTACACCTTC.

The chain is built from TRBV2 and TRBJ1-2; perhaps TRBD1 as D (6 bases). This CDR3 spans 12 amino acids. Trimming removed 3 bases from V and 8 bases from J, with 10 bases in between. Germline V lookup: CDR1 SNHLY, CDR2 FYNNEI. As DNA, the CDR3 is TGTGCCAGCAGTGAGTGGGGGCGAGGCTACACCTTC. Translation gives CASSEWGRGYTF.

V and J are TRBV5-4 and TRBJ1-2, with a tentative D call TRBD1 (5 bases). Germline V gene sequence: CDR1 SGHNT, CDR2 YYREEE (reference sequence). Trimming stripped 0 bases from V and 4 bases from J, with 16 bases between. The CDR3 totals 16 residues. CDR3 bases: TGTGCCAGCAGCTTGGGGGGGGGAGAGGGGAGCTATGGCTACACCTTC. This sequence encodes CASSLGGGEGSYGYTF.

CDR3: CAIAAEGYTF. The CDR3 region has the DNA TGTGCCATCGCGGCGGAGGGCTACACCTTC. The chain carries TRBV28 and TRBJ1-2; D gene unclear. There are 10 residues in the CDR3. Between the trimmed V and J ends, which lost 10 bases and 8 bases, there was a span of 11 bases. CDR1 and CDR2 from the germline V gene are MDHEN and SYDVKM.

The V gene is TRBV10-1, the J gene TRBJ2-7; 8 bases fit TRBD1. Germline values: CDR1 WNHNN, CDR2 SYGVQD (reference sequence). Trimming removed 0 bases from V and 0 bases from J; junction bases left unmatched: 4. This CDR3 has 16 amino acids. The CDR3 DNA follows: TGCGCCAGCAGTGAGTCGAAGGGACAGGTCTCCTACGAGCAGTACTTC. Amino acid sequence: CASSESKGQVSYEQYF.

The chain carries TRBV5-5 and TRBJ1-1; 7 nucleotides line up with TRBD1. Unmatched junction bases numbered 6, after V lost 2 bases and J lost 5 bases. The germline CDR1 and CDR2 sequences are SGHKS and YYEKEE (reference sequence). The CDR3 is 14 residues long. The CDR3 is CASSFEGARTEAFF. The CDR3 DNA reads as TGTGCCAGCAGCTTCGAGGGGGCGCGGACTGAAGCTTTCTTT.

J is TRBJ1-1 and V is TRBV2; 8 positions agree with TRBD1. J was trimmed by 5 bases and V by 6 bases; bases with no gene match: 8. The CDR3 covers 14 residues. Germline CDR1 is SNHLY and CDR2 is FYNNEI. The CDR3 DNA reads TGTGCCAGCAGCGCACAGGGGGGAGGTACTGAAGCTTTCTTT. Encoded protein: CASSAQGGGTEAFF.

The chain carries TRBV7-2 and TRBJ1-5; D unclear. Germline V gives CDR1 SGHTA, CDR2 FQGNSA. V dropped 2 bases and J dropped 6 bases, with 8 bases sitting between them. The CDR3 contains 13 residues. This CDR3 reads CASSLISRQPQHF. CDR3 nucleotide sequence: TGTGCCAGCAGCTTAATCTCGCGTCAGCCCCAGCATTTT.

The genes are TRBV19 and TRBJ2-2; TRBD2 aligns across 10 bases. Germline V gene data show CDR1 as LNHDA and CDR2 as SQIVND (reference sequence). The CDR3 is 14 amino acids. J lost 6 bases, V lost 11 bases, and 9 bases had no gene match. CDR3 DNA: TGTGCCGGGAGGACTAGCGGTTGGGCCGGGGAGCTGTTTTTT. Residues: CAGRTSGWAGELFF.

CDR3 sequence (DNA): TGTGCCAGCAGCCCCACAGGGTCAGGCTATGGCTACACCTTC. Amino acids: CASSPTGSGYGYTF. The chain uses TRBV7-9 and TRBJ1-2, with D possibly being TRBD1 (6 bases). CDR1 is SEHNR and CDR2 is FQNEAQ in the germline V gene (reference sequence). CDR3 length: 14 residues. V lost 5 bases and J 4 bases, leaving 14 bases between the germline ends.

This clone came up once. This chain uses TRBV7-2 with TRBJ1-2; 7 nucleotides line up with TRBD1. The J segment lost 7 bases and the V segment lost 4 bases, leaving 6 bases of the junction unmatched. This CDR3 is 13 amino acids long. CDR1 is SGHTA and CDR2 is FQGNSA in the germline V gene. The CDR3 loop reads CASSSDRRFGYTF. In DNA form, the CDR3 reads TGTGCCAGCAGCTCGGACAGGAGATTTGGCTACACCTTC.

The genes are TRBV27 and TRBJ2-1; 15 nucleotides agree with TRBD2. After removal of 4 bases from V and 7 bases from J, the junction contained 5 bases not matched to a gene. CDR1 is MNHEY, CDR2 SMNVEV, per germline (reference sequence). There are 16 residues in the CDR3. The CDR3 coding sequence is TGTGCCAGCAGTTCCCGGACTAGCGGGAGGGGTAATGAGCAGTTCTTC. Protein product: CASSSRTSGRGNEQFF.

V is TRBV5-1 and J is TRBJ2-2, with TRBD2 matching over 9 bases. The CDR3 sequence is 15 residues long. After removal of 4 bases from V and 9 bases from J, the junction contained 10 bases not matched to a gene. Germline assignment: CDR1 SGHRS and CDR2 YFSETQ. CDR3 protein: CASSLRASGDRELFF. The CDR3 nucleotides are TGCGCCAGCAGCCTGCGGGCTAGCGGGGATCGGGAGCTGTTTTTT.

V and J are TRBV7-6 and TRBJ2-1; 10 bases map to TRBD2. Germline CDR1 SGHVS, CDR2 FNYEAQ. V dropped 1 base and J dropped 1; count of bases not matched to a gene: 13. This CDR3 contains 20 residues. CDR3: CASSLESGLARIRSYNEQFF. CDR3 sequence (DNA): TGTGCCAGCAGCTTAGAGTCGGGACTAGCGAGGATTCGGTCCTACAATGAGCAGTTCTTC.

The V gene is TRBV7-9, the J gene TRBJ2-1, with 7 nucleotides matching TRBD2. Germline trimming cut 4 bases from V and 6 bases from J; bases unmatched to any gene: 9. The CDR3 length is 15 residues. Per germline, CDR1 SEHNR and CDR2 FQNEAQ (reference sequence). The CDR3 DNA is TGTGCCAGCAGCTCCGGACTAGGGGCCTCCAATGAGCAGTTCTTC. Translating it yields CASSSGLGASNEQFF.

The chain recombines TRBV27 with TRBJ1-5; 9 bases map to TRBD1. Germline V gives CDR1 MNHEY, CDR2 SMNVEV (reference sequence). CDR3 length equals 15 residues. Trimming cost V 5 bases and J 1 base; bases outside gene matches: 3. The CDR3, as DNA: TGTGCCAGCAGTCCGGGACAGGGAAGCAATCAGCCCCAGCATTTT. Encoded protein: CASSPGQGSNQPQHF.

The rearrangement joins TRBV2 to TRBJ1-5, with 7 bases matching TRBD1. Germline assignment: CDR1 SNHLY and CDR2 FYNNEI. J gave up 6 bases and V 8 bases, and 13 bases lay outside the gene matches. The CDR3 length is 15 residues. CDR3 protein: CASSPGGQGGQPQHF. CDR3 DNA sequence: TGTGCCAGCTCCCCTGGGGGCCAGGGGGGTCAGCCCCAGCATTTT.

The V call is TRBV14, the J call TRBJ2-7, with 10 bases aligning to TRBD1. The V segment lost 3 bases and the J segment 4 bases; nucleotides outside the gene matches: 9. Germline V CDR1 and CDR2: SGHDN, FVKESK. The CDR3 totals 16 residues. The CDR3 DNA sequence: TGTGCCAGCAGCCACTTCAGGGACAGGGGAACATACGAGCAGTACTTC. It is translated as CASSHFRDRGTYEQYF.

The rearrangement joins TRBV5-1 to TRBJ2-1; D is unclear. CDR3 size: 16 residues. V lost 0 bases and J 0 bases, leaving 10 bases between the germline ends. The V gene's germline CDR1 is SGHRS and CDR2 YFSETQ. The CDR3 region has the DNA TGCGCCAGCAGCTTGGTTGGCATCAGCTCCTACAATGAGCAGTTCTTC. The encoded protein is CASSLVGISSYNEQFF.

The chain uses TRBV28 and TRBJ2-7; tentative D call: TRBD2 (6 bases). Trimming removed 6 bases at V and 3 bases at J, with 18 bases between. The CDR3 extends over 15 amino acids. Germline assignment: CDR1 MDHEN and CDR2 SYDVKM. CDR3 loop: CASSGSTGTYYEQYF. The CDR3 DNA is TGTGCCAGCAGCGGTAGTACCGGGACTTACTACGAGCAGTACTTC.

J is TRBJ1-1 and V is TRBV15; 10 nucleotides agree with TRBD1. The trim removed 6 bases at V and 1 base at J, leaving 2 bases unmatched. Germline CDR1 and CDR2: LNHNV and YYDKDF (reference sequence). The CDR3 loop spans 14 amino acids. This chain's CDR3 is CATRTGGRNTEAFF. The CDR3 nucleotides are TGTGCCACCAGGACAGGGGGCAGGAACACTGAAGCTTTCTTT. The full variable domain, in which reference TRBV15 and TRBJ1-1 provide the parts outside the CDR3, is DAMVIQNPRYQVTQFGKPVTLSCSQTLNHNVMYWYQQKSSQAPKLLFHYYDKDFNNEADTPDNFQSRRPNTSFCFLDIRSPGLGDTAMYLCATRTGGRNTEAFFGQGTRLTVV.

The chain carries TRBV10-3 and TRBJ2-1; 7 bases map to TRBD1. This CDR3 is 13 amino acids long. CDR1 ENHRY and CDR2 SYGVKD come from the germline V gene. The trim removed 4 bases at V and 8 bases at J, leaving 5 bases unmatched. DNA of the CDR3: TGTGCCATCAGTGGGGGGACAGTTTATGAGCAGTTCTTC. This codes for CAISGGTVYEQFF.